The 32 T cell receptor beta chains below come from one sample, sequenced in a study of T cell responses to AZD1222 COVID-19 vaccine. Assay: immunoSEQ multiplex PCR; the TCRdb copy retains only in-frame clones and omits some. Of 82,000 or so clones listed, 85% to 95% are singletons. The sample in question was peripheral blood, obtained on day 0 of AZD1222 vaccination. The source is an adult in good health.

The CDR3 DNA reads as TGTGCCAGCAGCTTAGCTTTGAGACAGGGCACAGATACGCAGTATTTT. Amino acid sequence: CASSLALRQGTDTQYF. The gene calls are TRBV7-2 and TRBJ2-3; D is perhaps TRBD1 (6 bases). The germline V gene encodes CDR1 SGHTA and CDR2 FQGNSA. The CDR3 runs 16 residues. The ends were cut back, 0 bases at V and 1 base at J, with 11 bases in the middle.

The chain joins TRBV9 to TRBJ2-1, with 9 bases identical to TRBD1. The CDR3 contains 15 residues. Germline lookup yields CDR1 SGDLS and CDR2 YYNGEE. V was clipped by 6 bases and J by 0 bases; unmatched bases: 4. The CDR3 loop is CASTPTGGSYNEQFF. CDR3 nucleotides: TGTGCCAGCACCCCGACAGGGGGCTCCTACAATGAGCAGTTCTTC.

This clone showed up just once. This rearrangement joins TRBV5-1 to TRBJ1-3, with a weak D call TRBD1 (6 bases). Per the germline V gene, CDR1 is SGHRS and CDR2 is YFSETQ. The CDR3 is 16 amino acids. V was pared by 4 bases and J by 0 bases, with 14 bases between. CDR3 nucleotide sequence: TGCGCCAGCAGCAAAGGACAGAGACTCTCTGGAAACACCATATATTTT. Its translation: CASSKGQRLSGNTIYF.

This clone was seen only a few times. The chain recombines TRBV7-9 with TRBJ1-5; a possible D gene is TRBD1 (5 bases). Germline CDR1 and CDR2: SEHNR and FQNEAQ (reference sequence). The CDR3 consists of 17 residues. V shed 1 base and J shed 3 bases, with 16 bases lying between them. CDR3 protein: CASSLDRRGGVNQPQHF. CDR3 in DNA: TGTGCCAGCAGCTTAGATCGTCGGGGGGGTGTCAATCAGCCCCAGCATTTT.

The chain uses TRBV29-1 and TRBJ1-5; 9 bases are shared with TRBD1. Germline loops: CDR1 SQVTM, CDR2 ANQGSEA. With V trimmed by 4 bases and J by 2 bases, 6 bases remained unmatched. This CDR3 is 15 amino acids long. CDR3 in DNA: TGCAGCGTTGTCTGGGACAGGGAGGGCAATCAGCCCCAGCATTTT. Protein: CSVVWDREGNQPQHF. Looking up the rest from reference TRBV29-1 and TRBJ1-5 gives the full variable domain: SAVISQKPSRDICQRGTSLTIQCQVDSQVTMMFWYRQQPGQSLTLIATANQGSEATYESGFVIDKFPISRPNLTFSTLTVSNMSPEDSSIYLCSVVWDREGNQPQHFGDGTRLSIL.

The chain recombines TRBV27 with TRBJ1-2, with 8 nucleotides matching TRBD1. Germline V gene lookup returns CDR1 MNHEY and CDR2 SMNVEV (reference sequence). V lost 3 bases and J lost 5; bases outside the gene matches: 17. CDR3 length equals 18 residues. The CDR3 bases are TGTGCCAGCAGTTTGGTCGGGACAGGCACCCCCCCTTCATATGGCTACACCTTC. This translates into CASSLVGTGTPPSYGYTF.

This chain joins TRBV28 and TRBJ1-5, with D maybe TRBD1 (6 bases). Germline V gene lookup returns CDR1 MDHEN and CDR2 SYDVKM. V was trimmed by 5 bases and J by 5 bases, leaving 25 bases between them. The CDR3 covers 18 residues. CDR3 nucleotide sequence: TGTGCCAGCAGTCCCCCCCTAGGGCAGGGGTTAATATATCAGCCCCAGCATTTT. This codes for CASSPPLGQGLIYQPQHF. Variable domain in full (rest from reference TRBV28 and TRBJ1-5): DVKVTQSSRYLVKRTGEKVFLECVQDMDHENMFWYRQDPGLGLRLIYFSYDVKMKEKGDIPEGYSVSREKKERFSLILESASTNQTSMYLCASSPPLGQGLIYQPQHFGDGTRLSIL.

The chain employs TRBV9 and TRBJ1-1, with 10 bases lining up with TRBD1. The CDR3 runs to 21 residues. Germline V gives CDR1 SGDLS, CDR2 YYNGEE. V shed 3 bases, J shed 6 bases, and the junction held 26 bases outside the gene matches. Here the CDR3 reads CASSAILLTIGQGGRDPEAFF. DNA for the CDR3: TGTGCCAGCAGCGCAATCCTCCTGACTATAGGACAGGGGGGACGTGACCCTGAAGCTTTCTTT. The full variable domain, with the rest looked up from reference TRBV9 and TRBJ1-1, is DSGVTQTPKHLITATGQRVTLRCSPRSGDLSVYWYQQSLDQGLQFLIQYYNGEERAKGNILERFSAQQFPDLHSELNLSSLELGDSALYFCASSAILLTIGQGGRDPEAFFGQGTRLTVV.

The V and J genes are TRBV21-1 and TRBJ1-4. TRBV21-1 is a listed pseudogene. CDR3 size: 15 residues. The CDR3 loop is CASSKHGLLNEKLFF. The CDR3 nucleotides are TGTGCCAGCAGCAAGCATGGGTTACTAAATGAAAAACTGTTTTTT.

The CDR3 spells CASSLAKGYEQYF. The CDR3 region has the DNA TGTGCCAGCAGTTTAGCAAAAGGGTACGAGCAGTACTTC. The chain recombines TRBV12-3 or TRBV12-4 with TRBJ2-7; D not certain. The CDR3 has 13 residues. Trimming pared 0 bases from V and 4 bases from J, leaving 7 bases between.

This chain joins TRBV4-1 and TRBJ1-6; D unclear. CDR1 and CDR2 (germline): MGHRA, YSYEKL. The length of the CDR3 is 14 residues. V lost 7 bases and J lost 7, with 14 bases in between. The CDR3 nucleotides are TGCGCCAGCACGGACTTAGGGAAAAATTCACCCCTCCACTTT. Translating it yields CASTDLGKNSPLHF.

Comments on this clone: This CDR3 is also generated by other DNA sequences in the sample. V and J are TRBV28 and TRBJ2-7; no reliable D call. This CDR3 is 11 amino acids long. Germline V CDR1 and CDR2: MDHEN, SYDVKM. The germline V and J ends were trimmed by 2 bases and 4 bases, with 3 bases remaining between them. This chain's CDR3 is CASSLRYEQYF. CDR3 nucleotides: TGTGCCAGCAGTTTAAGGTACGAGCAGTACTTC.

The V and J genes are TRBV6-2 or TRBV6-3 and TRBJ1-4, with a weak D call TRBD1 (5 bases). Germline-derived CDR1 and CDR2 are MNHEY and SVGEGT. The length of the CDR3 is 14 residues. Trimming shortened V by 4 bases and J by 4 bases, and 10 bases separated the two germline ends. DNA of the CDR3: TGTGCCAGCAGTTCAAGACAGCATAATGAAAAACTGTTTTTT. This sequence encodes CASSSRQHNEKLFF.

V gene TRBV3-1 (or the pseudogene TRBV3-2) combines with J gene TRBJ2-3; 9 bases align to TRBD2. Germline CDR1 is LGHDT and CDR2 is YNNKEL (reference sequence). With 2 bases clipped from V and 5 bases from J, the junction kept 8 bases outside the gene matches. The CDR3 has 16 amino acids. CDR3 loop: CASSQPERGVIDTQYF. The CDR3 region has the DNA TGTGCCAGCAGCCAACCGGAGCGGGGGGTCATAGATACGCAGTATTTT.

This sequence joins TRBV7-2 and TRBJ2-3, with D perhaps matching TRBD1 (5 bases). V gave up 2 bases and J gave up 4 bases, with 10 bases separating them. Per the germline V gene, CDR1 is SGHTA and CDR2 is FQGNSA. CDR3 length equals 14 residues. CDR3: CASSLSRVPDTQYF. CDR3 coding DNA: TGTGCCAGCAGCTTAAGCAGGGTTCCAGATACGCAGTATTTT. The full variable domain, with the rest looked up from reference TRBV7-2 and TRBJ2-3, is GAGVSQSPSNKVTEKGKDVELRCDPISGHTALYWYRQSLGQGLEFLIYFQGNSAPDKSGLPSDRFSAERTGGSVSTLTIQRTQQEDSAVYLCASSLSRVPDTQYFGPGTRLTVL.

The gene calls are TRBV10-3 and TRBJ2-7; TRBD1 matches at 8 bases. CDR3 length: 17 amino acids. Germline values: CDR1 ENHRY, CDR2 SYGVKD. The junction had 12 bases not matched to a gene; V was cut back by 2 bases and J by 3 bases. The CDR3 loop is CAISEPTNRGKSYEQYF. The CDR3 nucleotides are TGTGCCATCAGTGAGCCGACCAACAGGGGGAAGAGCTACGAGCAGTACTTC.

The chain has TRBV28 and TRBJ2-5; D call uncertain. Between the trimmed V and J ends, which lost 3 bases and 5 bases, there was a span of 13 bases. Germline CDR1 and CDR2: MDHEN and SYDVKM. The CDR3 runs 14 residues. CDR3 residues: CASSFLGIRETQYF. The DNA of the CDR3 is TGTGCCAGCAGTTTTTTGGGAATAAGGGAGACCCAGTACTTC. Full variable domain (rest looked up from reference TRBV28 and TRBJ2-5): DVKVTQSSRYLVKRTGEKVFLECVQDMDHENMFWYRQDPGLGLRLIYFSYDVKMKEKGDIPEGYSVSREKKERFSLILESASTNQTSMYLCASSFLGIRETQYFGPGTRLLVL.

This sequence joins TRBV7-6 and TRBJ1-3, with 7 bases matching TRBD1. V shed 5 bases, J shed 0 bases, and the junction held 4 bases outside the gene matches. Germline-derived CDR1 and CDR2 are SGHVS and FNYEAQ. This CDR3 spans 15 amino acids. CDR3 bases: TGTGCCAGCAGCCCCAGGGGGGTCTCTGGAAACACCATATATTTT. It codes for CASSPRGVSGNTIYF.

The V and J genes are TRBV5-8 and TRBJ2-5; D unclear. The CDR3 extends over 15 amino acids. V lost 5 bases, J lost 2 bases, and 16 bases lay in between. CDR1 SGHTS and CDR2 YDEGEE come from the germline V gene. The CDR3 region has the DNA TGTGCCAGCAGTCGGGTTCACGGGCTTCAAGAGACCCAGTACTTC. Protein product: CASSRVHGLQETQYF.

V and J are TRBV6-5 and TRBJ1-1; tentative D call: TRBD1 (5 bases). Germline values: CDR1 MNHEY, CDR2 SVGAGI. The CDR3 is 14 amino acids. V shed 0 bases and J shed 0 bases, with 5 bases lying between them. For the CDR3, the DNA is TGTGCCAGCAGTTACTCGGGGCTGAACACTGAAGCTTTCTTT. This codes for CASSYSGLNTEAFF.

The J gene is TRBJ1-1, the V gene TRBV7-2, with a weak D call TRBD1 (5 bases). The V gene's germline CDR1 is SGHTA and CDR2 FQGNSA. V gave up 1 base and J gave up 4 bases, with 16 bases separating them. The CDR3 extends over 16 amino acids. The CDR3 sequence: CASSLGGGGSGTEAFF. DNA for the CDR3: TGTGCCAGCAGCTTAGGCGGGGGGGGTAGCGGCACTGAAGCTTTCTTT.

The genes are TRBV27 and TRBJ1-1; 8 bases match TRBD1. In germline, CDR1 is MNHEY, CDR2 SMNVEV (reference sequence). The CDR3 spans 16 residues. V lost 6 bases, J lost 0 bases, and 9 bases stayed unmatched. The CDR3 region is CASRGSRGHMNTEAFF. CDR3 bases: TGTGCCAGCAGAGGGTCCAGGGGGCACATGAACACTGAAGCTTTCTTT.

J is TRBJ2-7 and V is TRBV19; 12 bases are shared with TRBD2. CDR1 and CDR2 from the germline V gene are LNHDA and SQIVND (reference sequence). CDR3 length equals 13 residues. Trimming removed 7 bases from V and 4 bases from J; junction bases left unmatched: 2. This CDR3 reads CASTTSGGYEQYF. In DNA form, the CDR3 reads TGTGCCAGTACCACTAGCGGGGGGTACGAGCAGTACTTC.

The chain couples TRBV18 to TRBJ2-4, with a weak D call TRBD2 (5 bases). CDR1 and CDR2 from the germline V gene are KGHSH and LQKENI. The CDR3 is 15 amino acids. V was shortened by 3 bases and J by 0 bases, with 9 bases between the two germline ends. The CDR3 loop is CASSPGDLAKNIQYF. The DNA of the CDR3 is TGTGCCAGCTCACCCGGGGATTTAGCCAAAAACATTCAGTACTTC.

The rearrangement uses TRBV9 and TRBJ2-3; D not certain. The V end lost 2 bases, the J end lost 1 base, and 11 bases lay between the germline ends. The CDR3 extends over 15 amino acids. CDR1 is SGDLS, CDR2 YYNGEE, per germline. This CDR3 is CASSVGLYRTDTQYF. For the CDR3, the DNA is TGTGCCAGCAGCGTCGGGCTATATCGCACAGATACGCAGTATTTT.

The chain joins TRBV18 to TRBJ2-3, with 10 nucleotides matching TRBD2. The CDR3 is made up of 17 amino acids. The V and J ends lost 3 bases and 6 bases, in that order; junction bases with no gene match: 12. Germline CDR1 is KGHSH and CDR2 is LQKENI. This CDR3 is CASSPPKAGGTTDTQYF. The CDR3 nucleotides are TGTGCCAGCTCACCTCCCAAAGCGGGGGGGACGACCGATACGCAGTATTTT.

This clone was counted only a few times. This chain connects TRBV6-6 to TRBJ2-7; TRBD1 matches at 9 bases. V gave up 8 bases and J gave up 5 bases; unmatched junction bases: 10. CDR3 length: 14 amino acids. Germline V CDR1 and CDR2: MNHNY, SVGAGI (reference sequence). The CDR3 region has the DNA TGTGCCAGCGGGAGGGGACAGGGATACAACGAGCAGTACTTC. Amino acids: CASGRGQGYNEQYF.

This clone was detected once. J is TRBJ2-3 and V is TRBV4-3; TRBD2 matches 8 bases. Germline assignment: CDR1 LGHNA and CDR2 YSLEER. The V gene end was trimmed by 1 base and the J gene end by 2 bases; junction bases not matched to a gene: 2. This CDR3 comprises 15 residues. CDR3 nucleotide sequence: TGCGCCAGCAGCCAAGGGACTAGCTACACAGATACGCAGTATTTT. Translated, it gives CASSQGTSYTDTQYF.

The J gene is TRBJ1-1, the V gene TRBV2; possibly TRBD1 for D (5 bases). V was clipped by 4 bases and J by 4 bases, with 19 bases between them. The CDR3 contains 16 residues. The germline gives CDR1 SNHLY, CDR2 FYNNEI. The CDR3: CASSGSPGRALTEAFF. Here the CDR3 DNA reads TGTGCCAGCAGTGGGTCCCCGGGCAGGGCTCTCACTGAAGCTTTCTTT.

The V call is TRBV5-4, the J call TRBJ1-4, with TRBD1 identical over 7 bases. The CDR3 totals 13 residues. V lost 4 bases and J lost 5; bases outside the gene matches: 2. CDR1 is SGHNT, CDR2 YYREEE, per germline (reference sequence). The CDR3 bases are TGTGCCAGCAGCGCACAGGGGAATGAAAAACTGTTTTTT. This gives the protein CASSAQGNEKLFF.

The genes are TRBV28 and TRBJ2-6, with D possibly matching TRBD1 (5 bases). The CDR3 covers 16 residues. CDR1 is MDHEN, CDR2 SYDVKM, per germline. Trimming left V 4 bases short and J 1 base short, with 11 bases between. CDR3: CASSSLQGSGANVLTF. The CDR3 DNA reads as TGTGCCAGCAGTTCCCTCCAGGGATCTGGGGCCAACGTCCTGACTTTC.

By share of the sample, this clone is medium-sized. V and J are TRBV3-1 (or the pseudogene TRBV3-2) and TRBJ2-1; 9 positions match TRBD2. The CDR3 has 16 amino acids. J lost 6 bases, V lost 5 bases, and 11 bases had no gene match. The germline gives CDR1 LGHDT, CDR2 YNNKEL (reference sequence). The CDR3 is CASSSSGGGPGNEQFF. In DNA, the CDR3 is TGTGCCAGCAGCAGTAGCGGGGGAGGTCCGGGCAATGAGCAGTTCTTC.